These 18 T cell receptor beta chains were sequenced from one sample in a study of blood T cell repertoires in COVID-19. Sequencing used immunoSEQ multiplex PCR; TCRdb keeps in-frame clones, though not all of them. The sample has some 110,000 clones, around 86% seen once. The sample consisted of peripheral blood. These receptors were obtained from a man aged 65 to 79 with acute or convalescent COVID-19.

The V and J genes are TRBV28 and TRBJ2-7; tentative D call: TRBD1 (6 bases). The germline CDR1 and CDR2 sequences are MDHEN and SYDVKM. Trimming left V 6 bases short and J 4 bases short, with 19 bases between. CDR3 length: 15 amino acids. The chain's CDR3 is CASSLTSTGSYEQYF. The CDR3 DNA reads TGTGCCAGCAGCCTGACGTCCACAGGGAGTTACGAGCAGTACTTC.

The chain carries TRBV5-4 and TRBJ1-1; TRBD1 aligns across 7 bases. The CDR3 spans 15 residues. Per the germline V gene, CDR1 is SGHNT and CDR2 is YYREEE (reference sequence). The junction had 2 bases not matched to a gene; V was cut back by 0 bases and J by 0 bases. The CDR3 DNA reads as TGTGCCAGCAGCTTGGCCGGGACAGTGAACACTGAAGCTTTCTTT. Amino acid sequence: CASSLAGTVNTEAFF. The complete variable domain, with remaining parts taken from reference TRBV5-4 and TRBJ1-1, reads ETGVTQSPTHLIKTRGQQVTLRCSSQSGHNTVSWYQQALGQGPQFIFQYYREEENGRGNFPPRFSGLQFPNYSSELNVNALELDDSALYLCASSLAGTVNTEAFFGQGTRLTVV.

The rearrangement uses TRBV6-1 and TRBJ2-7; 9 bases are shared with TRBD2. J gave up 5 bases and V 2 bases, and 13 bases lay outside the gene matches. The CDR3 has 17 residues. Per germline, CDR1 MNHNS and CDR2 SASEGT. CDR3 in amino acids: CASSERLVAGVWDEQYF. In nucleotides, the CDR3 is TGTGCCAGCAGTGAACGGTTGGTAGCGGGAGTGTGGGACGAGCAGTACTTC.

The J gene is TRBJ2-7, the V gene TRBV4-1; 8 bases are shared with TRBD1. V shed 0 bases, J shed 11 bases, and the junction held 9 bases outside the gene matches. Germline V gene lookup returns CDR1 MGHRA and CDR2 YSYEKL. This CDR3 spans 14 amino acids. The CDR3 DNA is TGCGCCAGCAGCCAAGAAGGCAGGGGGCGCGTCGAGTACTTC. Amino acids: CASSQEGRGRVEYF.

CDR3 protein: CASSLGSATNEKLFF. In DNA form, the CDR3 reads TGCGCCAGCAGCTTGGGGTCAGCAACTAATGAAAAACTGTTTTTT. The chain is built from TRBV5-1 and TRBJ1-4; D unresolved. Trimming took 0 bases from V and 0 from J, leaving 6 bases between them. Germline CDR1 is SGHRS and CDR2 is YFSETQ. The CDR3 covers 15 residues.

Regarding this clone: One end of the junction varies from germline; a read error may be responsible. V usage is TRBV7-9 and J usage is TRBJ2-2; D is perhaps TRBD2 (5 bases). CDR3 size: 16 residues. Germline-derived CDR1 and CDR2 are SEHNR and FQNEAQ (reference sequence). The CDR3 sequence is CASSVAALANTGELFF. The CDR3 bases are TGTGCCAGCAGCGTAGCCGCACTAGCGAACACCGGGGAGCTGTTTTTT.

The chain is built from TRBV9 and TRBJ2-2; 7 nucleotides match TRBD1. V shed 2 bases, J shed 2 bases, and the junction held 15 bases outside the gene matches. Germline V gene data show CDR1 as SGDLS and CDR2 as YYNGEE. CDR3 length: 19 amino acids. CDR3 nucleotide sequence: TGTGCCAGCAGCGTCACGACCGGGACAGCAGGCCGCAACACCGGGGAGCTGTTTTTT. It encodes CASSVTTGTAGRNTGELFF.

Here the CDR3 reads CASSALAGGPGELFF. For the CDR3, the DNA is TGCGCCAGCAGTGCACTAGCGGGAGGGCCCGGGGAGCTGTTTTTT. J is TRBJ2-2 and V is TRBV10-1, with 13 bases identical to TRBD2. CDR1 and CDR2 from the germline V gene are WNHNN and SYGVQD (reference sequence). This CDR3 has 15 residues. With V trimmed by 4 bases and J by 6 bases, 2 bases remained unmatched.

V gene TRBV28 combines with J gene TRBJ1-1; 8 bases match TRBD1. The CDR3 has 15 amino acids. Germline trimming cut 6 bases from V and 1 base from J; bases unmatched to any gene: 7. Per germline, CDR1 MDHEN and CDR2 SYDVKM. CDR3 nucleotides: TGTGCCAGCAGACAACCGGGACAGGCGAACACTGAAGCTTTCTTT. Protein: CASRQPGQANTEAFF. Full variable domain (missing parts from reference TRBV28 and TRBJ1-1): DVKVTQSSRYLVKRTGEKVFLECVQDMDHENMFWYRQDPGLGLRLIYFSYDVKMKEKGDIPEGYSVSREKKERFSLILESASTNQTSMYLCASRQPGQANTEAFFGQGTRLTVV.

This chain uses TRBV6-5 with TRBJ1-5, with TRBD1 identical over 10 bases. CDR1 and CDR2 (germline): MNHEY, SVGAGI. The junction had 2 bases not matched to a gene; V was cut back by 6 bases and J by 3 bases. The CDR3 sequence is 14 residues long. CDR3 residues: CASRGQGNNQPQHF. CDR3 nucleotides: TGTGCCAGCAGGGGACAGGGGAACAATCAGCCCCAGCATTTT.

V gene TRBV5-1 combines with J gene TRBJ2-2, with 13 bases lining up with TRBD2. With V trimmed by 3 bases and J by 8 bases, 7 bases remained unmatched. Germline CDR1 reads SGHRS; CDR2 reads YFSETQ. The CDR3 covers 16 residues. For the CDR3, the DNA is TGCGCCAGCAGCTCTCGGACTAGCGGGAGCAATGGGGAGCTGTTTTTT. Protein product: CASSSRTSGSNGELFF.

The V gene is TRBV18, the J gene TRBJ2-1; TRBD2 matches 9 bases. V lost 2 bases and J lost 7; bases outside the gene matches: 3. Per germline, CDR1 KGHSH and CDR2 LQKENI. The CDR3 totals 14 residues. The CDR3 is CASSPSGLANEQFF. CDR3 coding DNA: TGTGCCAGCTCACCATCCGGACTAGCGAATGAGCAGTTCTTC.

There are a few counts of this clone. The V gene is TRBV6-5, the J gene TRBJ1-1; D is undetermined. Trimming cost V 2 bases and J 1 base, with 11 bases left between them. CDR1 MNHEY and CDR2 SVGAGI come from the germline V gene. The CDR3 length is 15 residues. CDR3 nucleotide sequence: TGTGCCAGCAGTTACGTCGGGAGAACGAACACTGAAGCTTTCTTT. Translating it yields CASSYVGRTNTEAFF.

The sample holds a few counts of this clone. The genes are TRBV10-3 and TRBJ1-3; D gene ambiguous. The V end was cut by 8 bases, the J end by 2 bases, with 4 bases between. Germline CDR1 ENHRY, CDR2 SYGVKD. This CDR3 has 11 residues. The CDR3 is CAIEAGNTIYF. The CDR3, as DNA: TGTGCCATCGAGGCTGGAAACACCATATATTTT.

This rearrangement joins TRBV19 to TRBJ2-2; D unclear. The CDR3 runs 15 residues. V was pared by 2 bases and J by 6 bases, with 13 bases between. Germline CDR1 is LNHDA and CDR2 is SQIVND (reference sequence). The CDR3 sequence: CASSILPGGAGELFF. The CDR3, as DNA: TGTGCCAGTAGTATACTCCCCGGCGGCGCCGGGGAGCTGTTTTTT.

This clone was detected once. The CDR3 is CASSVEGAGGSGELFF. The CDR3 DNA reads as TGTGCCAGCAGCGTAGAGGGTGCAGGGGGCAGCGGGGAGCTGTTTTTT. The chain carries TRBV9 and TRBJ2-2, with TRBD1 matching 8 bases. J was trimmed by 7 bases and V by 0 bases; bases with no gene match: 8. The CDR3 has 16 amino acids. Germline CDR1 reads SGDLS; CDR2 reads YYNGEE.

In the case of this clone: This CDR3 is also generated by other DNA sequences in the sample. The rearrangement joins TRBV5-1 to TRBJ1-5; D gene unclear. This CDR3 comprises 14 residues. V was cut by 0 bases and J by 1 base, with 5 bases left in between. CDR1 SGHRS and CDR2 YFSETQ come from the germline V gene. For the CDR3, the DNA is TGCGCCAGCAGCTTGGGAGGCAGCAATCAGCCCCAGCATTTT. Its protein is CASSLGGSNQPQHF.

This clone came up once. This chain uses TRBV5-6 with TRBJ1-2; D not certain. CDR1 and CDR2 from the germline V gene are SGHDT and YYEEEE. Trimming pared 7 bases from V and 7 bases from J, leaving 14 bases between. The CDR3 is made up of 12 amino acids. The CDR3 sequence is CASGGMSSGYTF. DNA for the CDR3: TGTGCCAGCGGCGGAATGAGCAGTGGCTACACCTTC.